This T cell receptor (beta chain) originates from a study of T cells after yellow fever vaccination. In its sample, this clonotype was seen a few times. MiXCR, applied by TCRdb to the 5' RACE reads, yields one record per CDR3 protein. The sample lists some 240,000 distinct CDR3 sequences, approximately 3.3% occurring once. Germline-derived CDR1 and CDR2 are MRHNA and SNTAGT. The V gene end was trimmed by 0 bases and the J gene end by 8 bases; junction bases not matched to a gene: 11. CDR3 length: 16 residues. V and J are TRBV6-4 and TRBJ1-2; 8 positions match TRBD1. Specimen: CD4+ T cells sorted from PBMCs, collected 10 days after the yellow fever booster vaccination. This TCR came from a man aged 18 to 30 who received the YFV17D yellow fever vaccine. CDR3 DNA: TGTGCCAGCAGTGACTCCTCGGGACAGGATGATGGAGGCTACACCTTC. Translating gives CASSDSSGQDDGGYTF.